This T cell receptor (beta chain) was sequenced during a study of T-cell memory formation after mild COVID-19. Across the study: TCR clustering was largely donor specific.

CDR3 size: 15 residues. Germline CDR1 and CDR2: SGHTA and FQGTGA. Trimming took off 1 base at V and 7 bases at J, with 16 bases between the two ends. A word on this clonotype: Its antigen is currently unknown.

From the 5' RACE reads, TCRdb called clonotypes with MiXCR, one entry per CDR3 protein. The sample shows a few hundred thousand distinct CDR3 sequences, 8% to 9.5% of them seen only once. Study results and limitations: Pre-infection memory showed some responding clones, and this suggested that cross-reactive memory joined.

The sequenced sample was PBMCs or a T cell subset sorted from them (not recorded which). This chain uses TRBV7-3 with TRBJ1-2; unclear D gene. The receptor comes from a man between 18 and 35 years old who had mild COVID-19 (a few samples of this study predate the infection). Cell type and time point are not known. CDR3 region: CASSLRLWRRPGYTF. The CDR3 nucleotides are TGTGCCAGCAGCTTAAGGCTTTGGAGGAGACCTGGCTACACCTTC.